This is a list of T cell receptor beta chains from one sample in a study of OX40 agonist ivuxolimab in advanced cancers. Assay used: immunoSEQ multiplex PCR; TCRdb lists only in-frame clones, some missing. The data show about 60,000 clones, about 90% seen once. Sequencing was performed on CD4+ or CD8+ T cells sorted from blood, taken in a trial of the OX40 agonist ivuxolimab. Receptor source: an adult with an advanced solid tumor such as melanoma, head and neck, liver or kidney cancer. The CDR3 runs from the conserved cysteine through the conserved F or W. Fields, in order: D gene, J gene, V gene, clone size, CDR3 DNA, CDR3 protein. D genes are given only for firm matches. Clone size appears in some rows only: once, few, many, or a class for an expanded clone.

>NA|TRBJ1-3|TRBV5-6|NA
TGTGCCAGCAGCTTGTATGGAAACACCATATATTTT
CASSLYGNTIYF
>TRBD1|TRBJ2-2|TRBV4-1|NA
TGCGCCAGCAGTCCGACAGGGGCGAACACCGGGGAGCTGTTTTTT
CASSPTGANTGELFF
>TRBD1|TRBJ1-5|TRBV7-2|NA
TGTGCCAGCAGCGAAGACAGGGGAAGCAATCAGCCCCAGCATTTT
CASSEDRGSNQPQHF
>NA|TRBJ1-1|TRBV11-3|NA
TGTGCCAGCAGCTCCAGGGGAGGCACTGAAGCTTTCTTT
CASSSRGGTEAFF
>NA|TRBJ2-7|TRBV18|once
TGTGCCAGCTCACCACCGGGATCCCAAACACCCGAGCAGTACTTC
CASSPPGSQTPEQYF
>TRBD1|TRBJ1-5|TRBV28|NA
TGTGCCAGCAGTTTACCCGGACAGGGCTATCAGCCCCAGCATTTT
CASSLPGQGYQPQHF
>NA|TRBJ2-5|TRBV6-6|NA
TGTGCCAGCAGTTACTCTCGGCGGGAGACCCAGTACTTC
CASSYSRRETQYF
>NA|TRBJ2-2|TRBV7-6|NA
TGTGCCAGCGGATGGGGCGGGCCAGTAACCGGGGAGCTGTTTTTT
CASGWGGPVTGELFF
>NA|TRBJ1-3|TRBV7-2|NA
TGTGCCAGCAGCTTAGATGGAAGCAGGATACACGGAAACACCATATATTTT
CASSLDGSRIHGNTIYF
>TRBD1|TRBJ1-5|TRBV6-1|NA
TGTGCCAGCAGTGAATTGGGACAGACTAATCAGCCCCAGCATTTT
CASSELGQTNQPQHF
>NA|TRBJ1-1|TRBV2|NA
TGTGCCAGCACCGGATTCATGAACACTGAAGCTTTCTTT
CASTGFMNTEAFF
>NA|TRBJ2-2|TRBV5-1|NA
TGCGCCAGCAGCTTAGACCCCGGGGAGCTGTTTTTT
CASSLDPGELFF
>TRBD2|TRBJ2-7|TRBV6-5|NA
TGTGCCAGCAGCAAAAGCGGGATGGGGACCTACGAGCAGTACTTC
CASSKSGMGTYEQYF
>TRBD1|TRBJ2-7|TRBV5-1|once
TGCGCCAGTACCGCGGCGGGACAGGGTTTCCACGAGCAGTACTTC
CASTAAGQGFHEQYF
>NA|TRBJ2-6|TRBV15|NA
TGTGCCACCAGCAGACGGGTGGCTGGGGCCAACGTCCTGACTTTC
CATSRRVAGANVLTF
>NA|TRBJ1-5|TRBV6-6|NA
TGTGCCAGCAGTTCTCGGGGTCAGCCCCAGCATTTT
CASSSRGQPQHF
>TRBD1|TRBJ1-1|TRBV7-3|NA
TGTGCCAGCAGCTTAGGAGGACAGGGTCCTGAAGCTTTCTTT
CASSLGGQGPEAFF